This T cell receptor (beta chain) was profiled in a study of blood T cells in healthy people across ages. Comments on this clonotype: Its antigen is still unknown.

Together with a sample-barcoded 5' primer, a J-beta primer mix was included in a second PCR lasting roughly 6 to 12 cycles. Per-sample output comprised a minimum of 3 million paired-end reads containing CDR3. TCRdb re-derived calls from the 5' RACE reads in MiXCR, one entry per CDR3 protein. This table holds around 1,600,000 distinct CDR3 sequences, about 45% found once. Study-level results: Leaving the PBMCs unsorted stopped any conclusive comparison of naive versus antigen-experienced cells. Diversity of TCR beta per million T cells declined in a roughly linear way with age. Higher diversity, along with more naive CD4+ cells, distinguished long-lived donors from aged donors.

This receptor was obtained from a woman aged 18 to 35 in good health. Sequenced input: blood.

The CDR3 DNA reads as TGCAGTGCTAGTCAAGGCAACAGCAATCAGCCCCAGCATTTT. It specifies CSASQGNSNQPQHF. The V gene is TRBV20-1, the J gene TRBJ1-5, with unresolved D. V lost 3 bases, J lost 1 base, and 10 bases lay in between. The CDR3 runs 14 residues. Germline values: CDR1 DFQATT, CDR2 SNEGSKA (reference sequence).